This T cell receptor beta chain is from a study of blood T cell repertoires in COVID-19. Study overall: Spain, Italy and the United States supplied samples that represented acute and convalescent COVID-19. T cells, B-cell-depleted T cells, or PBMCs provided the cDNA or gDNA that served as material.

In the original workflow: Reference gene primers were amplified, and this amplification served to estimate nucleated cell counts. TCRdb's copy holds only in-frame clones and misses some; the assay was immunoSEQ multiplex PCR. That table supplies the V and J calls and clone size; D and trimming were determined from the DNA. The repertoire has approximately 130,000 clones, roughly four fifths of them found once; the top ten carry roughly 13%. From germline, CDR1 is GTSNPN and CDR2 SVGIG (reference sequence). Trimming took off 4 bases at V and 4 bases at J, with 7 bases between the two ends. The CDR3 loop spans 12 amino acids.

The receptor was derived from a human donor in a cohort sampled during active COVID-19. The rearrangement uses TRBV30 and TRBJ1-4; no clear D. The sequencing input was peripheral blood. The CDR3 reads CAWTGVNEKLFF. In DNA, the CDR3 is TGTGCCTGGACCGGGGTTAATGAAAAACTGTTTTTT.